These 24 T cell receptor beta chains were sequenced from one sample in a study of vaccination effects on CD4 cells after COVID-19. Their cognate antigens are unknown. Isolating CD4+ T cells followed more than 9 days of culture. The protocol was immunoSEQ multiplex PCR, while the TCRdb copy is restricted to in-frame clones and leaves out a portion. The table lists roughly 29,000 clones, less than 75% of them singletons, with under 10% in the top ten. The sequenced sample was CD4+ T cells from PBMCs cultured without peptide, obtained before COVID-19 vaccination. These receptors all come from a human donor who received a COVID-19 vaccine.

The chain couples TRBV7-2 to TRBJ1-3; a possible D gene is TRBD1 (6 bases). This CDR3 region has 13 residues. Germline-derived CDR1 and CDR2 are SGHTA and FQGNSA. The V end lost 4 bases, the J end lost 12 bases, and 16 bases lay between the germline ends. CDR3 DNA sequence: TGTGCCAGCAGCTATTTTGGGGGCGGTAACATATATTTT. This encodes CASSYFGGGNIYF. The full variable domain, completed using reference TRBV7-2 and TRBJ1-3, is GAGVSQSPSNKVTEKGKDVELRCDPISGHTALYWYRQSLGQGLEFLIYFQGNSAPDKSGLPSDRFSAERTGGSVSTLTIQRTQQEDSAVYLCASSYFGGGNIYFGEGSWLTVV.

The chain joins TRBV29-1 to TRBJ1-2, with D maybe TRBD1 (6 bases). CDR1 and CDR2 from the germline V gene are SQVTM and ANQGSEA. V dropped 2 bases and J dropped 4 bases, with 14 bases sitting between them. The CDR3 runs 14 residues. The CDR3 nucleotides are TGCAGCGTTGAAAGGACAGTTAACTCCTATGGCTACACCTTC. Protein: CSVERTVNSYGYTF.

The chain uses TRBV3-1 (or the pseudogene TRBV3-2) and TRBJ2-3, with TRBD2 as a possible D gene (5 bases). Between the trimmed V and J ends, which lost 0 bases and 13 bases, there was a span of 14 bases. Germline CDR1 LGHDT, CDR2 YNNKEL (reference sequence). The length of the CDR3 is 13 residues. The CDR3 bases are TGTGCCAGCAGCCAAGACGGGGTGGTGAGGGAGTATTTT. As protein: CASSQDGVVREYF.

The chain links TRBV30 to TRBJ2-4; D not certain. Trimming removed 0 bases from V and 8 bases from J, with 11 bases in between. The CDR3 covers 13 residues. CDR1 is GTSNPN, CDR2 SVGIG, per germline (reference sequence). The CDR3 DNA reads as TGTGCCTGGAGTGTTCGGGCCCGGGACATTCAGTACTTC. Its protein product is CAWSVRARDIQYF.

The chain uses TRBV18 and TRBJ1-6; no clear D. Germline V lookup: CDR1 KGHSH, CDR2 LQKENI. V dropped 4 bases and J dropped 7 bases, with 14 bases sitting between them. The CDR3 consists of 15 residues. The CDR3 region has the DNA TGTGCCAGCTCACGAGAGCGGACGGTCAATTCACCCCTCCACTTT. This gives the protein CASSRERTVNSPLHF.

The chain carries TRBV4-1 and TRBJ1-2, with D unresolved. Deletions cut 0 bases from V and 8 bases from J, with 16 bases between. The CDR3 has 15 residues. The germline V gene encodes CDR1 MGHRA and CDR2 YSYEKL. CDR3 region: CASSQELNPISGYTF. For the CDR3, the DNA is TGCGCCAGCAGCCAAGAGCTAAACCCGATATCAGGCTACACCTTC.

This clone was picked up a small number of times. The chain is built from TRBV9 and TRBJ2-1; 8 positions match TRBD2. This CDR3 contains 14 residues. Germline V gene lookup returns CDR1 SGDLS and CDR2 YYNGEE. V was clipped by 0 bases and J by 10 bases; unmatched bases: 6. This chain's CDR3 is CASSVGVAGGEQFF. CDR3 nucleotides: TGTGCCAGCAGCGTAGGGGTGGCGGGAGGCGAGCAGTTCTTC.

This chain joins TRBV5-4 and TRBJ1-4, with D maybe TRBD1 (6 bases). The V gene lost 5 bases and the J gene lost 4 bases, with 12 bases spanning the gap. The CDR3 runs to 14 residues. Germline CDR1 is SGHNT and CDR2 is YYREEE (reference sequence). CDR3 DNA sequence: TGTGCCAGCAGTATGGACAGTTATAATGAAAAACTGTTTTTT. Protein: CASSMDSYNEKLFF.

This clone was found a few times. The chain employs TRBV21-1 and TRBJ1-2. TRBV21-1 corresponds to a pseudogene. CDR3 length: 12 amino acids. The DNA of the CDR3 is TGTGCCAGAAAACGGGAAGGGGTTGGCTACACCTTC. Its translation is CARKREGVGYTF.

The chain's CDR3 is CASSESGTQTGELFF. CDR3 in DNA: TGCGCCAGCAGTGAGTCTGGCACCCAGACCGGGGAGCTGTTTTTT. The V and J genes are TRBV10-1 and TRBJ2-2; D ambiguous. V lost 0 bases to trimming and J lost 5 bases, with 10 bases between them. The V gene's germline CDR1 is WNHNN and CDR2 SYGVQD (reference sequence). This CDR3 contains 15 residues.

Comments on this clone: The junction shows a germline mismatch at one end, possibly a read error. In DNA form, the CDR3 reads TGTGCCACCAGCAGAGATCTTGGTTCGCTAAGGTATTTT. The encoded protein is CATSRDLGSLRYF. The V call is TRBV15, the J call TRBJ1-5; no firm D call. Germline values: CDR1 LNHNV, CDR2 YYDKDF (reference sequence). The CDR3 sequence is 13 residues long. Drawing the rest from reference TRBV15 and TRBJ1-5, the complete variable domain is DAMVIQNPRYQVTQFGKPVTLSCSQTLNHNVMYWYQQKSSQAPKLLFHYYDKDFNNEADTPDNFQSRRPNTSFCFLDIRSPGLGDTAMYLCATSRDLGSLRYFGDGTRLSIL.

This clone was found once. The CDR3 region has the DNA TGTGCCAGCAGCCCACGACAGGGGGGCCGGAATGAGCAGTTCTTC. Translation gives CASSPRQGGRNEQFF. V and J are TRBV3-1 (or the pseudogene TRBV3-2) and TRBJ2-1; 9 positions match TRBD1. CDR1 and CDR2 from the germline V gene are LGHDT and YNNKEL (reference sequence). V shed 4 bases and J 7 bases; nucleotides not matched to a gene: 8. The CDR3 extends over 15 amino acids.

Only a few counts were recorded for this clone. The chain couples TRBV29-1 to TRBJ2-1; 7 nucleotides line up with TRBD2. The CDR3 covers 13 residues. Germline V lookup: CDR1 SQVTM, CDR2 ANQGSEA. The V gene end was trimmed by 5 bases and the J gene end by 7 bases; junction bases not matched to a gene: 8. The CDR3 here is CSVRASGWNEQFF. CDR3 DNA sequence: TGCAGCGTTAGAGCTAGCGGATGGAATGAGCAGTTCTTC.

CDR3 residues: CASSEVFRGTDTQYF. CDR3 DNA: TGTGCCAGCAGTGAAGTCTTCAGGGGCACAGATACGCAGTATTTT. The chain joins TRBV2 to TRBJ2-3, with D tentatively TRBD1 (5 bases). This CDR3 comprises 15 residues. The V end was cut by 1 base, the J end by 1 base, with 9 bases between. Germline loops: CDR1 SNHLY, CDR2 FYNNEI.

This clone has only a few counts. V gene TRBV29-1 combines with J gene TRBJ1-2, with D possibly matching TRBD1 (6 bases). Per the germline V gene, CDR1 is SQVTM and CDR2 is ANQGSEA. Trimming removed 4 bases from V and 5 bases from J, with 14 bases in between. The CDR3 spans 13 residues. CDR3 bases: TGCAGCGTTGGTCAGGGGCGCGGGTATGGCTACACCTTC. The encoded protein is CSVGQGRGYGYTF.

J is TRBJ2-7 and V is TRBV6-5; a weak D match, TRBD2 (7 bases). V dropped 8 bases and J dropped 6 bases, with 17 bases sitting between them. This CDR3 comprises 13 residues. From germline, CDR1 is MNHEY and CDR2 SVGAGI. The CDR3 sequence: CASGGGPYAEQYF. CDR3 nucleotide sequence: TGTGCCAGCGGGGGGGGGCCGTATGCCGAGCAGTACTTC.

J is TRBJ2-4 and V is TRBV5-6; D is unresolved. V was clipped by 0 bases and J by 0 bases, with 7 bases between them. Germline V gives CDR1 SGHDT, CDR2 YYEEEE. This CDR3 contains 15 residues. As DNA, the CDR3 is TGTGCCAGCAGCTTGGCGAGCCTAGCCAAAAACATTCAGTACTTC. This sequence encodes CASSLASLAKNIQYF. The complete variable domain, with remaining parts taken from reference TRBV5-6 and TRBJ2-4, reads DAGVTQSPTHLIKTRGQQVTLRCSPKSGHDTVSWYQQALGQGPQFIFQYYEEEERQRGNFPDRFSGHQFPNYSSELNVNALLLGDSALYLCASSLASLAKNIQYFGAGTRLSVL.

The CDR3 region has the DNA TGTGCCAGCAGAGGGGGGACTAGCGGCTACGAGCAGTACTTC. It translates to CASRGGTSGYEQYF. This chain links TRBV6-5 with TRBJ2-7; 11 bases agree with TRBD2. V dropped 6 bases and J dropped 3; count of bases not matched to a gene: 4. In germline, CDR1 is MNHEY, CDR2 SVGAGI. The CDR3 runs 14 residues.

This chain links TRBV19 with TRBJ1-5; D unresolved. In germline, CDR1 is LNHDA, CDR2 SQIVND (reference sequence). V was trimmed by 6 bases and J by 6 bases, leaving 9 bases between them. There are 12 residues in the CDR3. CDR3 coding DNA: TGTGCCAGTAGCGACCTCGGTCAGCCCCAGCATTTT. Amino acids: CASSDLGQPQHF.

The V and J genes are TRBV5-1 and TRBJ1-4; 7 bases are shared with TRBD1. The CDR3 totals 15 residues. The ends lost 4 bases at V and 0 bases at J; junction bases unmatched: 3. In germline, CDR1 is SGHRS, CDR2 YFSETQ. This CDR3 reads CASSRGQATNEKLFF. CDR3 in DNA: TGCGCCAGCAGCCGCGGACAGGCAACTAATGAAAAACTGTTTTTT.

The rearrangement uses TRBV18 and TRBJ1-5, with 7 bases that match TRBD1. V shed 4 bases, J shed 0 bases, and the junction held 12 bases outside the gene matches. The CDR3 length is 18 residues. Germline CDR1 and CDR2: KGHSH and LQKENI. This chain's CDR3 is CASSRRATGKGSNQPQHF. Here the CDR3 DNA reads TGTGCCAGCTCACGGCGAGCGACAGGGAAAGGTAGCAATCAGCCCCAGCATTTT. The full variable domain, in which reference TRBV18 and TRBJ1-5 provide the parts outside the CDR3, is NAGVMQNPRHLVRRRGQEARLRCSPMKGHSHVYWYRQLPEEGLKFMVYLQKENIIDESGMPKERFSAEFPKEGPSILRIQQVVRGDSAAYFCASSRRATGKGSNQPQHFGDGTRLSIL.

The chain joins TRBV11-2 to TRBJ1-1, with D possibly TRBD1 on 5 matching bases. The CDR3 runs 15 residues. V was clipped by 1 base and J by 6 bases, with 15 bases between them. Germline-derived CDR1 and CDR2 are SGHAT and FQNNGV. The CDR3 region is CASSLGNRGNAEAFF. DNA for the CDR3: TGTGCCAGCAGCTTAGGGAATAGGGGAAACGCTGAAGCTTTCTTT.

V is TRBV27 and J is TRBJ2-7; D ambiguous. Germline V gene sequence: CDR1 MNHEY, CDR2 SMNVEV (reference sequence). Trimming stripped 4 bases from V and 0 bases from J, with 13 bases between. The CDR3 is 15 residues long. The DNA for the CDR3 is TGTGCCAGCAGTTCCCGGGCCGCCGACTCCTACGAGCAGTACTTC. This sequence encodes CASSSRAADSYEQYF.

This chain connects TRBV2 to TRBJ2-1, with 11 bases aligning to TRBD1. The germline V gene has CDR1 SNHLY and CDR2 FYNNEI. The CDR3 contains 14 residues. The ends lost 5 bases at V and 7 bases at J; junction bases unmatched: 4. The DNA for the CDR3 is TGTGCCAGCAGTACGGGACAGGGGGAGAATGAGCAGTTCTTC. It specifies CASSTGQGENEQFF.